The rows below give T cell receptor beta chains drawn from one sample of a study of blood T cell repertoires in COVID-19. This table comes from immunoSEQ multiplex PCR, and its TCRdb copy is limited to in-frame clones, with some not included. The profile shows 200,000 to 300,000 clones, 84% of them singletons. What was sequenced was peripheral blood. These receptors were obtained from a middle-aged man with acute or convalescent COVID-19. Each CDR3 is given with its conserved first and last residue. The order of the fields is J gene, D gene, clone size, V gene, CDR3 protein, CDR3 DNA. A D gene is named only where the DNA matches it firmly. The size field is filled for only some rows; it gives once, few, many or a size class.

j_call: TRBJ2-3; d_call: TRBD2; clone_size: -; v_call: TRBV5-8; cdr3_aa: CASSLYHLAGRPSTDTQYF; cdr3_nt: TGTGCCAGCAGCTTGTACCATCTAGCGGGACGACCTAGCACAGATACGCAGTATTTT
j_call: TRBJ2-7; d_call: TRBD2; clone_size: many; v_call: TRBV27; cdr3_aa: CASSPRGTSSYEQYF; cdr3_nt: TGTGCCAGCAGCCCTAGGGGGACTAGCTCCTACGAGCAGTACTTC
j_call: TRBJ2-7; d_call: TRBD1; clone_size: -; v_call: TRBV7-9; cdr3_aa: CASSGQGYEQYF; cdr3_nt: TGTGCCAGCAGCGGACAGGGGTACGAGCAGTACTTC
j_call: TRBJ1-5; d_call: -; clone_size: -; v_call: TRBV10-3; cdr3_aa: CAISRGSNQPQHF; cdr3_nt: TGTGCCATCAGTAGGGGGTCCAATCAGCCCCAGCATTTT
j_call: TRBJ2-2; d_call: TRBD2; clone_size: -; v_call: TRBV4-1; cdr3_aa: CASSQALAGLVEIGELFF; cdr3_nt: TGCGCCAGCAGCCAAGCCCTCGCGGGACTAGTCGAAATCGGGGAGCTGTTTTTT
j_call: TRBJ1-2; d_call: -; clone_size: -; v_call: TRBV19; cdr3_aa: CASSMGGRRDIYGYTF; cdr3_nt: TGTGCCAGTAGTATGGGAGGGAGAAGGGATATCTATGGCTACACCTTC
j_call: TRBJ2-1; d_call: -; clone_size: -; v_call: TRBV29-1; cdr3_aa: CSVWSRGEQFF; cdr3_nt: TGCAGCGTTTGGTCGAGAGGTGAGCAGTTCTTC
j_call: TRBJ1-4; d_call: TRBD1; clone_size: -; v_call: TRBV19; cdr3_aa: CASSIEGTGEGEKLFF; cdr3_nt: TGTGCCAGTAGTATCGAAGGGACAGGTGAGGGTGAAAAACTGTTTTTT
j_call: TRBJ2-1; d_call: TRBD2; clone_size: -; v_call: TRBV19; cdr3_aa: CASNRGVNEQFF; cdr3_nt: TGTGCCAGTAACCGGGGGGTCAATGAGCAGTTCTTC
j_call: TRBJ2-7; d_call: -; clone_size: -; v_call: TRBV14; cdr3_aa: CASSQAGAEGYEQYF; cdr3_nt: TGTGCCAGCAGCCAAGCGGGAGCAGAGGGCTACGAGCAGTACTTC
j_call: TRBJ1-1; d_call: -; clone_size: -; v_call: TRBV11-3; cdr3_aa: CASSSLRFGTNTEAFF; cdr3_nt: TGTGCCAGCAGTTCACTTAGATTCGGGACTAACACTGAAGCTTTCTTT
j_call: TRBJ1-4; d_call: TRBD1; clone_size: -; v_call: TRBV6-5; cdr3_aa: CAGGQVANEKLFF; cdr3_nt: TGTGCGGGGGGACAGGTGGCTAATGAAAAACTGTTTTTT
j_call: TRBJ2-7; d_call: -; clone_size: -; v_call: TRBV4-1; cdr3_aa: CASSQDRYEQYF; cdr3_nt: TGCGCCAGCAGCCAAGATCGGTACGAGCAGTACTTC
j_call: TRBJ1-1; d_call: -; clone_size: -; v_call: TRBV7-2; cdr3_aa: CASSVGQTEAFF; cdr3_nt: TGTGCCAGCAGTGTCGGACAGACCGAAGCTTTCTTT
j_call: TRBJ2-2; d_call: TRBD1; clone_size: -; v_call: TRBV7-6; cdr3_aa: CASGRQGGELFF; cdr3_nt: TGTGCCAGCGGGAGACAGGGGGGGGAGCTGTTTTTT
j_call: TRBJ1-2; d_call: -; clone_size: -; v_call: TRBV6-5; cdr3_aa: CASSYGNYGYTF; cdr3_nt: TGTGCCAGCAGTTACGGCAACTATGGCTACACCTTC
j_call: TRBJ1-6; d_call: -; clone_size: -; v_call: TRBV21-1; cdr3_aa: CASSLTRTGCSPLHF; cdr3_nt: TGTGCCAGCAGCCTGACCCGGACAGGGTGTTCACCCCTCCACTTT